The source of this TCR beta chain is a study of blood T cell repertoires in COVID-19. The method was immunoSEQ multiplex PCR; TCRdb's version includes in-frame clones alone and lacks a portion of them. This table has about 45,000 clones, about three quarters appearing once. Germline-derived CDR1 and CDR2 are SNHLY and FYNNEI. The CDR3 spans 13 residues. V lost 4 bases, J lost 5 bases, and 11 bases lay in between. The sequencing input was peripheral blood. The receptor was isolated from a woman between 70 and 85 years old with acute or convalescent COVID-19. The chain couples TRBV2 to TRBJ1-1, with no clear D. The DNA of the CDR3 is TGTGCCAGCAGTGTGACTTTGGTGACTGAAGCTTTCTTT. Protein product: CASSVTLVTEAFF. Complete variable domain (other parts from reference TRBV2 and TRBJ1-1): EPEVTQTPSHQVTQMGQEVILRCVPISNHLYFYWYRQILGQKVEFLVSFYNNEISEKSEIFDDQFSVERPDGSNFTLKIRSTKLEDSAMYFCASSVTLVTEAFFGQGTRLTVV.